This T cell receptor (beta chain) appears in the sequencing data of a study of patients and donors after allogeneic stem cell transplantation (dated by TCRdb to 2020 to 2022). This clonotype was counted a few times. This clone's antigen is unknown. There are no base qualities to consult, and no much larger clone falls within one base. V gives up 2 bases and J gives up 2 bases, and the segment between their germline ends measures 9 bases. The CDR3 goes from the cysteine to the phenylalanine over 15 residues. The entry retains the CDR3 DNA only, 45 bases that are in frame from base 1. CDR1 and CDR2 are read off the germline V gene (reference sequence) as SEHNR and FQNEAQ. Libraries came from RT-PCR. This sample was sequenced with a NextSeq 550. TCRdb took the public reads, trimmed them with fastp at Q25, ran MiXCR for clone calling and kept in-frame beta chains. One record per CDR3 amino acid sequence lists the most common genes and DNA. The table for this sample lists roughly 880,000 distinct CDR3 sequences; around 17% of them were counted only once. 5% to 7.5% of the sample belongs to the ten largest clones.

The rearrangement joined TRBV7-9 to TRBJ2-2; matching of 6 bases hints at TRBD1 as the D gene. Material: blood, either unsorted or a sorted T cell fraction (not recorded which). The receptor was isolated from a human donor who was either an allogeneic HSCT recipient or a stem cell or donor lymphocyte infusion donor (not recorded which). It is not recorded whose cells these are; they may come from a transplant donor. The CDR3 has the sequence CASSLQGINTGELFF. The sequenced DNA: TGTGCCAGCAGCTTACAGGGGATTAACACCGGGGAGCTGTTTTTT.